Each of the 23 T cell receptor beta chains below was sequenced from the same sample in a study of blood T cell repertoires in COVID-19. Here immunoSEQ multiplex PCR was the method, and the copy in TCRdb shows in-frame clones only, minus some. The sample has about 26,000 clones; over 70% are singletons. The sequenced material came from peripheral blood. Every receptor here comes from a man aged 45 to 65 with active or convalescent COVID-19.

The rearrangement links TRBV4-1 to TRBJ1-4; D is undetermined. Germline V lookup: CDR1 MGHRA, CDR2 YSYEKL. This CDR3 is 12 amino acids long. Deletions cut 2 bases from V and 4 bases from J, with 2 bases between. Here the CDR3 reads CASSQHNEKLFF. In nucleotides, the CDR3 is TGCGCCAGCAGCCAACATAATGAAAAACTGTTTTTT.

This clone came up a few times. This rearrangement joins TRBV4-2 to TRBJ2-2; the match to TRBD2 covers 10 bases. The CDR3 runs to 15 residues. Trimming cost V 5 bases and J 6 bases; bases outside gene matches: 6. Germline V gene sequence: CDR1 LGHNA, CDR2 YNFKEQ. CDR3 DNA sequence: TGTGCCAGCAGCGAAGCGGGGGGGCCGTCCGGGGAGCTGTTTTTT. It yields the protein CASSEAGGPSGELFF.

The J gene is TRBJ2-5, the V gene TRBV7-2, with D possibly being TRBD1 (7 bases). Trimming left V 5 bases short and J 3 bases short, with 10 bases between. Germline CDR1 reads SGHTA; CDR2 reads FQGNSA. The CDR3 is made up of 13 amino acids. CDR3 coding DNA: TGTGCCAGCAGCGCGGGACAGAAAGAGACCCAGTACTTC. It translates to CASSAGQKETQYF.

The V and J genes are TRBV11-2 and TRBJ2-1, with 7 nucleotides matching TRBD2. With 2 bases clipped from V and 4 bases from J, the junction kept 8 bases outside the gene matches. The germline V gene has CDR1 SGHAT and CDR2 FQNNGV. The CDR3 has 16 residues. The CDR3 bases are TGTGCCAGCAGCTTAAGGGAGGGAGAGGGGTACAATGAGCAGTTCTTC. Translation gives CASSLREGEGYNEQFF.

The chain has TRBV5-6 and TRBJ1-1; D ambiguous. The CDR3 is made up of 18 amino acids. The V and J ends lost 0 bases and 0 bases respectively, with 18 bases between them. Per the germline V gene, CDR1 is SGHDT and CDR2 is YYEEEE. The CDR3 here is CASSLGGGSPLMNTEAFF. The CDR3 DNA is TGTGCCAGCAGCTTGGGGGGAGGTTCGCCCTTGATGAACACTGAAGCTTTCTTT.

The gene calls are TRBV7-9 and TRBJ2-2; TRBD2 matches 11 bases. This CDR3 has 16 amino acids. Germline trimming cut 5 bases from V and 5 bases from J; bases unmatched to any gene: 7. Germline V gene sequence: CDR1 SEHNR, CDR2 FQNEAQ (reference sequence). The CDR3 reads CASSPRLAGSTGELFF. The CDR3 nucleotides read TGTGCCAGCAGCCCGAGACTAGCGGGATCTACCGGGGAGCTGTTTTTT.

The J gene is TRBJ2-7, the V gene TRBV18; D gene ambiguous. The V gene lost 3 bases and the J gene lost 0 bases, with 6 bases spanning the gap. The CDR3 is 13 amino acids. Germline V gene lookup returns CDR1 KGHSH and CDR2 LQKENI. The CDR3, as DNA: TGTGCCAGCTCACCTGGCGGCTCCTACGAGCAGTACTTC. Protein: CASSPGGSYEQYF.

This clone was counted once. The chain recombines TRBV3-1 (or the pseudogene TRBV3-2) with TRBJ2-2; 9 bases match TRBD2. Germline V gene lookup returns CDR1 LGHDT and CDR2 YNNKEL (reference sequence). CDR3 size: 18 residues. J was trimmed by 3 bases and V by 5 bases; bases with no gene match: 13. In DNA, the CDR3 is TGTGCCAGCAGCTTAACCCCCCCTGCGGGAGGGTACACCGGGGAGCTGTTTTTT. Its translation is CASSLTPPAGGYTGELFF.

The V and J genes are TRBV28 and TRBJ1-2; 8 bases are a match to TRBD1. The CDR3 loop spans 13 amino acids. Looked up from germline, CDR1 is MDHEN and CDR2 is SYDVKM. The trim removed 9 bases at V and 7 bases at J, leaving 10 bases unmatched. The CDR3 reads CASSLTGEGGYTF. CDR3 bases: TGTGCCAGTTCTCTGACAGGGGAAGGTGGCTACACCTTC.

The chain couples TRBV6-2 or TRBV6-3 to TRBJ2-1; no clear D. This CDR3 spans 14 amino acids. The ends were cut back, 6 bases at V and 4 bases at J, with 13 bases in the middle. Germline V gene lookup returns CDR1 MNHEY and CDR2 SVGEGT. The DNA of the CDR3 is TGTGCCAGCAGCCCCGACACAGAATACAATGAGCAGTTCTTC. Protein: CASSPDTEYNEQFF.

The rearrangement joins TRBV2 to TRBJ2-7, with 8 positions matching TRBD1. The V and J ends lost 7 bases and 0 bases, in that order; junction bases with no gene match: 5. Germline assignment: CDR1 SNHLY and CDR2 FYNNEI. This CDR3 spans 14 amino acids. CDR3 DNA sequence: TGTGCCAGCAAGGACAGGGTAAGCTCCTACGAGCAGTACTTC. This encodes CASKDRVSSYEQYF.

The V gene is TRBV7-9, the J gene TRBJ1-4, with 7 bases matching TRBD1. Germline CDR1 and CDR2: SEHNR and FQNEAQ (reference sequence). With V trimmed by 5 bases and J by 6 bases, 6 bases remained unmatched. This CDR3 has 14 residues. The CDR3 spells CASSQDRIDEKLFF. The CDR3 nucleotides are TGTGCCAGCAGCCAGGACAGGATTGATGAAAAACTGTTTTTT. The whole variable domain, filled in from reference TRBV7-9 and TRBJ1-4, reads DTGVSQNPRHKITKRGQNVTFRCDPISEHNRLYWYRQTLGQGPEFLTYFQNEAQLEKSRLLSDRFSAERPKGSFSTLEIQRTEQGDSAMYLCASSQDRIDEKLFFGSGTQLSVL.

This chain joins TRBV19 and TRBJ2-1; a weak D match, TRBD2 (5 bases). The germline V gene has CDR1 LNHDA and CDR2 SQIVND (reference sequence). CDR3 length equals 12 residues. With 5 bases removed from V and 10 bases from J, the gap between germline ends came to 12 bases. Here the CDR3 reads CASSLTRHEQFF. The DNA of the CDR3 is TGTGCCAGTAGTCTTACTAGACACGAGCAGTTCTTC.

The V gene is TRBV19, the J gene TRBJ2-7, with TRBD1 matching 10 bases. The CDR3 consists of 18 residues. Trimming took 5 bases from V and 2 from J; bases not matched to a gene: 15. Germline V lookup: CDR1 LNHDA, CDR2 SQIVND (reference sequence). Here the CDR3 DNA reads TGTGCCAGTAGTCTCGGGACAGGGGACCCCTTGTTCCCCTACGAGCAGTACTTC. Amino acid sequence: CASSLGTGDPLFPYEQYF.

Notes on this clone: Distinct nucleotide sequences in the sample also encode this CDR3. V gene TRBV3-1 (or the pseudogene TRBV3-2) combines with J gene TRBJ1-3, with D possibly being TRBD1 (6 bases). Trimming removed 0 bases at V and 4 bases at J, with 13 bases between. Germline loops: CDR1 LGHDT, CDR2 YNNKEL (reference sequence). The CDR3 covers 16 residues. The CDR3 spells CASSQEGGGSGNTIYF. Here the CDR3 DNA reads TGTGCCAGCAGCCAAGAGGGAGGGGGATCCGGAAACACCATATATTTT.

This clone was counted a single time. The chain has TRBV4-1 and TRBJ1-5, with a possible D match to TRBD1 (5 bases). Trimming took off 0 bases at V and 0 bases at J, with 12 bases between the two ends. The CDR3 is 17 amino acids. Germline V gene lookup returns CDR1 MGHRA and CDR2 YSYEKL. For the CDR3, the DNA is TGCGCCAGCAGCCAAGATGTTTTAAGGGGTAGCAATCAGCCCCAGCATTTT. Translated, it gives CASSQDVLRGSNQPQHF.

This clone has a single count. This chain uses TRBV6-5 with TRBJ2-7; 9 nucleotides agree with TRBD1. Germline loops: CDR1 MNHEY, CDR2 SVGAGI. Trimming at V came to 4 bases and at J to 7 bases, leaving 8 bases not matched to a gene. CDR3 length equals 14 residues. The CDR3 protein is CASSSRDRAEEQYF. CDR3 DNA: TGTGCCAGCAGTTCCCGGGACAGGGCTGAGGAGCAGTACTTC.

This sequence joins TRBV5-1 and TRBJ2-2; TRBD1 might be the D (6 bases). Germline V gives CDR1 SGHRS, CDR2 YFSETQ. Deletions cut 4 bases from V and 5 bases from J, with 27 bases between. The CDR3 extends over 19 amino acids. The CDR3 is CASSPGGLRTGWGTGELFF. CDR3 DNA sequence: TGCGCCAGCAGCCCTGGGGGCCTTCGAACAGGGTGGGGTACCGGGGAGCTGTTTTTT.

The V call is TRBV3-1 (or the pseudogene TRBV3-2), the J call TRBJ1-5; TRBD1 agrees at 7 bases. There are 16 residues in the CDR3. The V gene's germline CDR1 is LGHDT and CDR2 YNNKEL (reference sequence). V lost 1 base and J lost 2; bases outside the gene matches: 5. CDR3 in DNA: TGTGCCAGCAGCCAAGCGACAGGGTTCGGCAATCAGCCCCAGCATTTT. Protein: CASSQATGFGNQPQHF.

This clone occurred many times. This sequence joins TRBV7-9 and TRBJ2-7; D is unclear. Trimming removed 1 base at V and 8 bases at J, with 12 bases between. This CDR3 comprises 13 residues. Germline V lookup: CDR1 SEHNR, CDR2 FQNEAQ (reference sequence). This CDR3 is CASSLETSRQQYF. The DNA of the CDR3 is TGTGCCAGCAGCTTAGAAACTTCTAGGCAGCAGTACTTC.

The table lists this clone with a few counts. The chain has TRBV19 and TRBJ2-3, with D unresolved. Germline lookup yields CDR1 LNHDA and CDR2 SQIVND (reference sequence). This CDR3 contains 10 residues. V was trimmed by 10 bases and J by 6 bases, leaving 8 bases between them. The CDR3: CATEADTQYF. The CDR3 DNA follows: TGTGCCACCGAGGCCGATACGCAGTATTTT.

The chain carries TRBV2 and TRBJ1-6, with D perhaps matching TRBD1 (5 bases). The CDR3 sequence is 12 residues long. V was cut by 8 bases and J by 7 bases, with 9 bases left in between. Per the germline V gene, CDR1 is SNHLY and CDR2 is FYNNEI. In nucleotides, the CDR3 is TGTGCCAGCGGGGGGTGGAATTCACCCCTCCACTTT. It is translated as CASGGWNSPLHF.

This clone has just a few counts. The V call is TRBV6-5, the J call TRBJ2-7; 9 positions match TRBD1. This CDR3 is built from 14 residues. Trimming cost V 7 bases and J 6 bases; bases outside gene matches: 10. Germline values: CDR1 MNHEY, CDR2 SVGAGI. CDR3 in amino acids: CASTAGTGRREQYF. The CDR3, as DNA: TGTGCCAGCACCGCAGGGACAGGGAGGCGCGAGCAGTACTTC.